This T cell receptor (beta chain) appears in the sequencing data of a study of neoadjuvant anti-PD-1 for oral cavity cancer. Findings of the study overall: Greater tumor shrinkage accompanied bigger post-treatment sizes of preexisting clones. Treg/Th17 ratio rose with pretreatment blood and fell with post-treatment tumor TCRbeta clonality.

Tumor libraries mostly used roughly 4.8 ug genomic DNA, two replicates each. Assay used: immunoSEQ multiplex PCR; TCRdb lists only in-frame clones, some missing. Here the sample spans around 12,000 clones, roughly 60% being singletons. This CDR3 comprises 13 residues. Trimming removed 4 bases from V and 8 bases from J, with 11 bases in between. Germline V gene data show CDR1 as SNHLY and CDR2 as FYNNEI. Relative to its sample, this clone is medium-sized. Its antigen is unidentified. This clonotype originated in a person aged 35-80 years with oral cavity squamous cell carcinoma. The donor label of this sample is uncertain. The chain is built from TRBV2 and TRBJ1-4; D uncertain. Specimen: tumor tissue, collected before nivolumab (anti-PD-1) treatment. The chain's CDR3 is CASSAPTGEKLFF. The CDR3 nucleotides are TGTGCCAGCAGTGCGCCGACGGGCGAAAAACTGTTTTTT.